The entry that follows covers one T cell receptor (beta chain) sequence. Which antigen it targets is not known. Per-nucleotide qualities are absent, and no much larger clonotype sits a single base away. These data originate in a study of human T cells and chemical hapten exposure (dated by TCRdb to the early 2020s). The study in broad terms: For sensitization, 2% DPC in acetone was applied to an approximately 2 cm by approximately 2 cm area of upper inner arm skin. Peripheral blood TCR repertoire changes were tracked in vivo in alopecia patients during primary and secondary sensitization to the hapten diphenylcyclopropenone (DPC). The patient cohort, mostly female, included alopecia areata with under or over 50% scalp involvement, alopecia totalis and alopecia universalis. Patch testing on the upper back used Finn chambers containing 0.01% DPC, with scoring done after 6 days according to International Contact Dermatitis Research Group standards. Libraries were pooled for sequencing, and variation in per-sample TCR yields was attributed mainly to small differences in library volumes within the pool. Weekly therapeutic DPC doses were additionally applied to the scalp of patients throughout the approximately 23-week study period. Blood samples were taken from patients before sensitization (week 0) and then at 2, 6 and about 24 weeks after DPC sensitization. Twenty-nine alopecia patients provided blood for TCR sequencing at one to four time points (pre-sensitization, 2, 6 and 24 weeks). Study-wide conclusions, independent of this receptor: Compared with pre-sensitization or healthy control sets, expanded TCRs formed significantly more large CDR3 similarity clusters, which is consistent with antigen-driven responses. DPC sensitization did not change the number of TCRs with a frequency above 1 in 1000, and there was no evidence of changes in global repertoire structure. Patch test score correlated positively with the number of PT1 expanded TCRs, reaching significance at thresholds 8, 16 and 32 but not at 4. All patients had alopecia, a presumed autoimmune disease, so their immune response might differ from that of healthy individuals. Repeated subsampling changed both the strength of the expansion versus patch-test correlation and the threshold at which the correlation became significant.

The library was obtained by RACE. Instrument used: NextSeq 500. Library preparation attached unique molecular identifiers to individual cDNA molecules for quantitative, reproducible TCR counting. Both TCR alpha and TCR beta chains were sequenced from each blood RNA sample. The published analysis was carried out like this. The median number of TCRs per sample was around 100,000, ranging from roughly 23,224 to 700,000. The Decombinator software suite was used to annotate V, J and CDR3 in the TCR reads. Every sample was subsampled to the same number of TCRs (28,000) for the PS versus PT1 abundance plots. Expanded TCRs were defined as absent before sensitization and observed at least eight times at the 2-week time point. The raw public data were reprocessed by TCRdb itself: fastp quality trimming at Q25, MiXCR clonotype calling, in-frame beta chains only. Entries that share a CDR3 protein sequence are merged under the most common genes and DNA. TCRdb, not the original authors, processed these V and J calls. The sample has around 120,000 distinct CDR3 sequences on record, 12% to 15% of them singletons. Approximately 0.92% of the sample comes from the top ten.

The CDR3 spans 13 residues, from the cysteine through the phenylalanine. This entry keeps only the CDR3 DNA: 39 bases, framed from base 1. V lost 0 bases and J lost 7 bases; the stretch between them is 6 bases long. From the germline V gene (reference sequence), CDR1 is WNHNN and CDR2 is SYGVQD. The meaning of the sample's time point label: patch test 1, 2 weeks after DPC sensitization. The treatment or condition label for this specimen denotes: therapeutic diphenylcyclopropenone sensitization with weekly scalp DPC. Blood at each patch-test visit was drawn before the patch test was applied. To be eligible, patients had to be aged 18 to 70, diagnosed with alopecia and judged suitable for DPC therapy, while pregnant patients were excluded. Total RNA was extracted from unfractionated whole blood that had been collected in Tempus Blood RNA tubes.

This specimen consisted of whole blood, obtained in connection with sensitization to the hapten diphenylcyclopropenone (DPC). This clonotype originated in a man in his late teens or twenties with alopecia areata. Some clones in this sample may be carry-over from other donors' samples. The chain is made from TRBV10-1 and TRBJ1-4; the D gene is possibly TRBD1, with 6 bases matching. The DNA reads TGCGCCAGCAGTGAGTCACAGGGTGAAAAACTGTTTTTT. This encodes CASSESQGEKLFF.